A selection of T cell receptor beta chains follows, all from one sample in a study of T cell responses to AZD1222 COVID-19 vaccine. Sequenced by immunoSEQ multiplex PCR; TCRdb stores in-frame clones only, minus some. The sample lists around 120,000 clones, 88% occurring once. The sequences come from peripheral blood, collected on day 0 of MenACWY control vaccination. The receptors derive from an adult in good health. Each CDR3 is given with its conserved first and last residue. The order of the fields is J gene, CDR3 length, D gene, clone size, V gene, CDR3 protein, CDR3 DNA. D genes are given only for firm matches. Clone sizes are given selectively: once, few, many, or a class where the clone is expanded.

TRBJ2-7	16	TRBD2	.	TRBV5-1	CASSLGSGKLSYEQYF	TGCGCCAGCAGCTTGGGGAGCGGGAAGCTCTCCTACGAGCAGTACTTC
TRBJ2-7	19	TRBD2	.	TRBV6-2/TRBV6-3	CASSPLPPLGTSASYEQYF	TGTGCCAGCAGTCCACTACCGCCGTTGGGGACTAGCGCGTCCTACGAGCAGTACTTC
TRBJ2-1	13	TRBD2	.	TRBV9	CASTLAGGNEQFF	TGTGCCAGCACCCTAGCGGGAGGCAATGAGCAGTTCTTC
TRBJ2-1	19	TRBD2	.	TRBV27	CASSFRRRLAGSSYNEQFF	TGTGCCAGCAGTTTCCGTAGACGACTAGCGGGTAGCTCCTACAATGAGCAGTTCTTC
TRBJ1-1	14	.	.	TRBV11-2	CASSSPRGRTEAFF	TGTGCCAGCAGCTCACCGCGCGGGAGGACTGAAGCTTTCTTT
TRBJ1-1	16	.	few	TRBV6-5	CASSYGLAGRYTEAFF	TGTGCCAGCAGTTACGGTCTCGCAGGGAGGTATACTGAAGCTTTCTTT
TRBJ2-7	14	.	.	TRBV13	CASSLKGLGYEQYF	TGTGCCAGCAGCTTAAAAGGGTTGGGCTACGAGCAGTACTTC
TRBJ1-3	16	.	.	TRBV2	CASRIDAGVTGNTIYF	TGTGCCAGCAGAATAGACGCAGGGGTAACTGGAAACACCATATATTTT
TRBJ1-6	15	.	.	TRBV3-1/TRBV3-2	CASSQDRPANSPLHF	TGTGCCAGCAGCCAAGATCGGCCGGCTAATTCACCCCTCCACTTT
TRBJ1-2	12	.	few	TRBV28	CASSLAIYGYTF	TGTGCCAGCAGTTTGGCTATCTATGGCTACACCTTC
TRBJ2-3	12	.	.	TRBV18	CASSPDTDTQYF	TGTGCCAGCTCACCAGACACAGATACGCAGTATTTT
TRBJ2-4	20	TRBD2	.	TRBV20-1	CSASGAPRLAGKEAKNIQYF	TGCAGTGCTAGTGGGGCCCCGCGACTAGCGGGAAAGGAGGCCAAAAACATTCAGTACTTC
TRBJ2-5	15	.	.	TRBV5-1	CASSFTGGPQETQYF	TGCGCCAGCAGCTTCACTGGCGGGCCCCAAGAGACCCAGTACTTC
TRBJ2-7	16	.	.	TRBV18	CASSPGAGGASYEQYF	TGTGCCAGCTCACCAGGGGCAGGCGGCGCCTCCTACGAGCAGTACTTC